The 19 T cell receptor beta chains below come from one sample, sequenced in a study of blood T cells in healthy people across ages. A J-beta primer mix and a sample-barcoded 5' primer were used in a second PCR of about 7 to 12 cycles. TCRdb re-called the 5' RACE reads through MiXCR, storing one row per CDR3 protein. Among 1.5 million or so distinct CDR3 sequences listed, around 39% were seen once. Specimen: blood. The receptor set was obtained from a woman aged 18-29 years in good health.

This clonotype appeared a few times. The chain employs TRBV12-3 or TRBV12-4 and TRBJ2-3, with a possible D match to TRBD1 (6 bases). The CDR3 sequence is 14 residues long. V was cut by 6 bases and J by 3 bases, with 13 bases left in between. This CDR3 is CASSRAGQTDTQYF. CDR3 DNA: TGTGCCAGCAGCAGAGCCGGACAGACAGATACGCAGTATTTT.

This chain connects TRBV7-2 to TRBJ2-3, with D perhaps TRBD1 or TRBD2 (7 bases each). The V and J ends lost 6 bases and 5 bases respectively, with 18 bases between them. The germline CDR1 and CDR2 sequences are SGHTA and FQGNSA. The CDR3 is made up of 15 amino acids. The CDR3 reads CASRPGGRVVDTQYF. The DNA for the CDR3 is TGTGCCAGCAGACCAGGGGGGAGGGTGGTAGATACGCAGTATTTT.

The rearrangement links TRBV20-1 to TRBJ2-3, with 8 bases fitting TRBD2. Germline CDR1 reads DFQATT; CDR2 reads SNEGSKA (reference sequence). V lost 6 bases, J lost 4 bases, and 12 bases stayed unmatched. The CDR3 has 15 residues. The CDR3 region is CSARGGREIPDTQYF. The CDR3 nucleotides are TGCAGTGCCCGGGGGGGGCGGGAGATCCCAGATACGCAGTATTTT.

V gene TRBV29-1 combines with J gene TRBJ2-2, with D tentatively TRBD1 (6 bases). The CDR3 covers 14 residues. Germline-derived CDR1 and CDR2 are SQVTM and ANQGSEA. Trimming cost V 6 bases and J 4 bases, with 15 bases left between them. The CDR3 sequence is CSVRETGFTGELFF. As DNA, the CDR3 is TGCAGCGTCCGCGAAACAGGGTTCACCGGGGAGCTGTTTTTT.

This chain joins TRBV24-1 and TRBJ2-3; TRBD1 matches at 12 bases. This CDR3 has 17 amino acids. Per germline, CDR1 KGHDR and CDR2 SFDVKD. V shed 7 bases, J shed 4 bases, and the junction held 11 bases outside the gene matches. CDR3 protein: CATSGTGGWSEADTQYF. In DNA form, the CDR3 reads TGTGCCACCAGCGGGACAGGGGGCTGGTCCGAAGCAGATACGCAGTATTTT.

V gene TRBV12-5 combines with J gene TRBJ2-5; perhaps D is TRBD1 or TRBD2 (5 bases each). This CDR3 is 13 amino acids long. In germline, CDR1 is LGHNT, CDR2 FRNRAP. Trimming shortened V by 9 bases and J by 5 bases, and 16 bases separated the two germline ends. CDR3 in amino acids: CASSSGPWETQYF. CDR3 DNA: TGTGCTAGCTCGTCGGGGCCCTGGGAGACCCAGTACTTC.

A few counts support this clonotype. The chain carries TRBV12-3 or TRBV12-4 and TRBJ2-1, with 11 nucleotides matching TRBD2. This CDR3 region has 14 residues. V trimming: 3 bases; J trimming: 10 bases; junction bases outside the gene matches: 5. CDR3 in DNA: TGTGCCAGCAGTTTGACTAGCGGGGAGGTGGAGCAGTTCTTC. It yields the protein CASSLTSGEVEQFF.

The chain carries TRBV10-2 and TRBJ2-3; tentatively, D is TRBD2 (6 bases). The CDR3 extends over 15 amino acids. V was cut by 6 bases and J by 2 bases, with 15 bases left in between. Germline loops: CDR1 WSHSY, CDR2 SAAADI. DNA of the CDR3: TGCGCCAGCAGGCCGGGACTTTCCAACACAGATACGCAGTATTTT. This encodes CASRPGLSNTDTQYF.

This rearrangement joins TRBV15 to TRBJ2-7; D unclear. The ends were cut back, 0 bases at V and 5 bases at J, with 5 bases in the middle. The germline V gene has CDR1 LNHNV and CDR2 YYDKDF (reference sequence). The CDR3 length is 12 residues. As DNA, the CDR3 is TGTGCCACCAGCAGAGATATGCACGAGCAGTACTTC. Protein sequence: CATSRDMHEQYF.

The rearrangement uses TRBV14 and TRBJ1-2; a weak D match, TRBD1 (6 bases). The length of the CDR3 is 14 residues. In germline, CDR1 is SGHDN, CDR2 FVKESK. V gave up 0 bases and J gave up 7 bases, with 12 bases separating them. The CDR3, as DNA: TGTGCCAGCAGCCAAGATCCCGGGGGCTGTGGCTACACCTTC. Protein: CASSQDPGGCGYTF.

This chain links TRBV10-3 with TRBJ2-1; 9 bases fit TRBD1. The CDR3 totals 15 residues. After removal of 3 bases from V and 6 bases from J, the junction contained 6 bases not matched to a gene. CDR1 is ENHRY and CDR2 is SYGVKD in the germline V gene. DNA of the CDR3: TGTGCCATCAGTGAAACGGGACAGGGTGGCAATGAGCAGTTCTTC. This encodes CAISETGQGGNEQFF.

As to this clonotype: An end of the junction does not agree with germline; a read error may underlie this. The chain uses TRBV4-1 and TRBJ2-7; D gene uncertain. Germline CDR1 and CDR2: MGHRA and YSYEKL. This CDR3 contains 15 residues. The CDR3 loop reads CTSSQEGTLSNEQYF. The CDR3 region has the DNA TGCACCAGCAGCCAAGAAGGTACGCTTTCTAACGAGCAGTACTTC.

This clonotype has more than one count but fewer than ten. The V call is TRBV12-3 or TRBV12-4, the J call TRBJ1-5; D perhaps matches TRBD1 (6 bases). Trimming shortened V by 7 bases and J by 6 bases, and 13 bases separated the two germline ends. The CDR3 spans 13 residues. DNA for the CDR3: TGTGCCAGCAACCTGTTACAGGGTCAGCCCCAGCATTTT. It yields the protein CASNLLQGQPQHF.

V usage is TRBV5-1 and J usage is TRBJ2-6, with 8 bases lining up with TRBD1. CDR1 and CDR2 (germline): SGHRS, YFSETQ. The CDR3 loop spans 18 amino acids. V shed 0 bases, J shed 4 bases, and the junction held 9 bases outside the gene matches. The CDR3 sequence: CASSLVGTGLSGANVLTF. The DNA of the CDR3 is TGCGCCAGCAGCTTGGTAGGGACAGGACTCTCCGGGGCCAACGTCCTGACTTTC.

The chain links TRBV20-1 to TRBJ2-3; D gene unclear. Germline V lookup: CDR1 DFQATT, CDR2 SNEGSKA (reference sequence). V was pared by 6 bases and J by 0 bases, with 4 bases between. This CDR3 region has 11 residues. For the CDR3, the DNA is TGCAGTGCGGTTAGCACAGATACGCAGTATTTT. It yields the protein CSAVSTDTQYF.

This chain links TRBV10-3 with TRBJ1-2; D uncertain. This CDR3 is built from 12 residues. The V and J ends lost 2 bases and 7 bases respectively, with 8 bases between them. CDR1 ENHRY and CDR2 SYGVKD come from the germline V gene. The CDR3 DNA follows: TGTGCCATCAGTGAGGAGGGAGGTGGCTACACCTTC. Its translation is CAISEEGGGYTF.

This clonotype was detected only a few times. The rearrangement joins TRBV9 to TRBJ2-5; 13 bases are shared with TRBD2. The V segment lost 4 bases and the J segment 4 bases; nucleotides outside the gene matches: 10. This CDR3 comprises 17 residues. Germline lookup yields CDR1 SGDLS and CDR2 YYNGEE. The CDR3, as DNA: TGTGCCAGCAGCCCAGGGACTAGCGGGATTTGGCGAGAGACCCAGTACTTC. As protein: CASSPGTSGIWRETQYF. The whole variable domain, remainder taken from reference TRBV9 and TRBJ2-5, is DSGVTQTPKHLITATGQRVTLRCSPRSGDLSVYWYQQSLDQGLQFLIQYYNGEERAKGNILERFSAQQFPDLHSELNLSSLELGDSALYFCASSPGTSGIWRETQYFGPGTRLLVL.

In this sample, this clonotype turned up many times. This chain links TRBV7-2 with TRBJ2-7; D may match TRBD1 or TRBD2 (5 bases each). The V end lost 6 bases, the J end lost 0 bases, and 12 bases lay between the germline ends. The CDR3 has 14 amino acids. Germline CDR1 and CDR2: SGHTA and FQGNSA. This CDR3 reads CASSWAGSSYEQYF. In DNA form, the CDR3 reads TGTGCCAGCAGTTGGGCAGGGAGCTCCTACGAGCAGTACTTC.

The table lists this clonotype with a few counts. The chain is built from TRBV5-1 and TRBJ2-1; 10 bases are a match to TRBD2. CDR3 length: 18 residues. Germline CDR1 SGHRS, CDR2 YFSETQ. After removal of 4 bases from V and 3 bases from J, the junction contained 13 bases not matched to a gene. Here the CDR3 reads CASSLNKREGSVYNEQFF. Here the CDR3 DNA reads TGCGCCAGCAGCCTCAACAAGCGGGAGGGCTCGGTCTACAATGAGCAGTTCTTC.